The present TCR beta chain was sequenced within a study of blood T cell repertoires in COVID-19. Study background: Acute and convalescent COVID-19 samples came from the United States, Italy and Spain.

Measured with immunoSEQ multiplex PCR; TCRdb has only the in-frame clones, and not every one. The sample shows approximately 150,000 clones, approximately 88% of them seen only once. Participants' own reports of clinical history determined their cohort assignment. Exposed study participants had met a COVID-19 case within 2 weeks before entry. The V gene lost 0 bases and the J gene lost 11 bases, with 11 bases spanning the gap. The CDR3 loop spans 12 amino acids. Germline CDR1 is GTSNPN and CDR2 is SVGIG (reference sequence). This sequence joins TRBV30 and TRBJ1-5; D possibly corresponds to TRBD1 (5 bases). The specimen was PBMCs or T cells enriched from blood (not recorded which). This clonotype was sampled from a man aged 65 to 85 who had been exposed to COVID-19. The CDR3 nucleotides read TGTGCCTGGAGTGTACGAGTAGGGGCCCAGCATTTT. Amino acids: CAWSVRVGAQHF. The entire variable domain, with the rest obtained from reference TRBV30 and TRBJ1-5, is as follows: SQTIHQWPATLVQPVGSPLSLECTVEGTSNPNLYWYRQAAGRGLQLLFYSVGIGQISSEVPQNLSASRPQDRQFILSSKKLLLSDSGFYLCAWSVRVGAQHFGDGTRLSIL.